Below, 2 T cell receptor beta chains from the same sample are listed, as sequenced in a study of blood T cell repertoires in COVID-19. Repertoires were generated with immunoSEQ multiplex PCR, while TCRdb's copy carries only in-frame clones and drops some. The sample shows 60,000 to 75,000 clones, approximately 89% of them seen only once. The sample taken for sequencing was peripheral blood. These receptors all stem from a woman aged 60-75 years with acute or convalescent COVID-19.

The chain carries TRBV5-1 and TRBJ2-7, with no clear D. The CDR3 runs 14 residues. Trimming took off 2 bases at V and 4 bases at J, with 13 bases between the two ends. CDR1 SGHRS and CDR2 YFSETQ come from the germline V gene. The CDR3 region is CASSLDRVRYEQYF. In DNA, the CDR3 is TGCGCCAGCAGCTTAGACCGGGTTCGGTACGAGCAGTACTTC.

CDR3 bases: TGTGCCAGTAGGTTGACCGGGGGAGTGGCAGATACGCAGTATTTT. Translation gives CASRLTGGVADTQYF. This sequence joins TRBV19 and TRBJ2-3; the D gene is possibly TRBD2 (6 bases). CDR1 and CDR2 (germline): LNHDA, SQIVND (reference sequence). V lost 6 bases and J 4 bases, leaving 17 bases between the germline ends. The CDR3 spans 15 residues. The full variable domain, in which reference TRBV19 and TRBJ2-3 provide the parts outside the CDR3, is DGGITQSPKYLFRKEGQNVTLSCEQNLNHDAMYWYRQDPGQGLRLIYYSQIVNDFQKGDIAEGYSVSREKKESFPLTVTSAQKNPTAFYLCASRLTGGVADTQYFGPGTRLTVL.